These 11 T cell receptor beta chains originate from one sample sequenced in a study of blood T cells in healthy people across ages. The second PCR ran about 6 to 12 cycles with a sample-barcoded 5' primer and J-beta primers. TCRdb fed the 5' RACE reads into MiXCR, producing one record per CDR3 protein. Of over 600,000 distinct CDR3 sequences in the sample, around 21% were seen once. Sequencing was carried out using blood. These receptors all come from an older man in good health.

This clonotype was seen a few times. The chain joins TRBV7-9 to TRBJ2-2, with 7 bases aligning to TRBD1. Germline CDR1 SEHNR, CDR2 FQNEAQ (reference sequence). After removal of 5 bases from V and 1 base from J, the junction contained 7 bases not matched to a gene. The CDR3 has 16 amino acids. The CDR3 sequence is CASSKETGWNTGELFF. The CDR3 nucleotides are TGTGCCAGCAGCAAAGAGACAGGGTGGAACACCGGGGAGCTGTTTTTT.

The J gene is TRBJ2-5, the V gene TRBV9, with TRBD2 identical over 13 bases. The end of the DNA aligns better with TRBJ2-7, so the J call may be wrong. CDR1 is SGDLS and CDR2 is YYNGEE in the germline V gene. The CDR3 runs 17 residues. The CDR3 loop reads CASSRALAGGSGYEQYF. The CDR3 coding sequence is TGTGCCAGCAGCAGGGCACTAGCGGGAGGGAGCGGCTACGAGCAGTACTTC.

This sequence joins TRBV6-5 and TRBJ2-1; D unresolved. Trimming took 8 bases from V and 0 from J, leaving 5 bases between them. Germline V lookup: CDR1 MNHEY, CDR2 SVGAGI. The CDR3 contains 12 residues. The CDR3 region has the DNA TGTGCCAGCCAGAGCTCCTACAATGAGCAGTTCTTC. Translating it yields CASQSSYNEQFF.

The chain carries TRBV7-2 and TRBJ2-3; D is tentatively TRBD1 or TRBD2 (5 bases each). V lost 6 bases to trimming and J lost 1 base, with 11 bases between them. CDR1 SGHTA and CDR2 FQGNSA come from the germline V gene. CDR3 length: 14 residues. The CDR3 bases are TGTGCCAGCAGTTTCCGGGGACGCACAGATACGCAGTATTTT. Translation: CASSFRGRTDTQYF.

CDR3 amino acids: CASSLDEVTGPPTYNEQFF. CDR3 nucleotide sequence: TGTGCCAGCAGTTTAGATGAGGTTACGGGACCCCCTACCTACAATGAGCAGTTCTTC. The chain carries TRBV12-3 or TRBV12-4 and TRBJ2-1; D is tentatively TRBD1 or TRBD2 (5 bases each). Trimming removed 1 base at V and 2 bases at J, with 21 bases between. The length of the CDR3 is 19 residues.

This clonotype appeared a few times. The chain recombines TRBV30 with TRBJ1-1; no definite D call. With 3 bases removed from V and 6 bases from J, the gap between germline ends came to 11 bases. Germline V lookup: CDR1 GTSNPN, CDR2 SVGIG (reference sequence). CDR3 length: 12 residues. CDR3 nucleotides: TGTGCCTGGAGCCGAAAGGGCGCTGAAGCTTTCTTT. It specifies CAWSRKGAEAFF.

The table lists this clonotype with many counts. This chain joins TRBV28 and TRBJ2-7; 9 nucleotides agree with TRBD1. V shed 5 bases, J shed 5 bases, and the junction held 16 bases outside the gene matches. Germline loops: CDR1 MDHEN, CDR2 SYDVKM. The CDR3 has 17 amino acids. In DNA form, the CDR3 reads TGTGCCAGCAGTAGATTAACAGGGGGCCTTAGTACCCACGAGCAGTACTTC. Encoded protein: CASSRLTGGLSTHEQYF.

CDR3 DNA: TGCAGCGTTGAAATCCGGACAGGGCCCTACGAGCAGTACTTC. This gives the protein CSVEIRTGPYEQYF. The genes are TRBV29-1 and TRBJ2-7; 8 bases line up with TRBD1. The CDR3 covers 14 residues. Looked up from germline, CDR1 is SQVTM and CDR2 is ANQGSEA. V shed 2 bases and J 2 bases; nucleotides not matched to a gene: 5.

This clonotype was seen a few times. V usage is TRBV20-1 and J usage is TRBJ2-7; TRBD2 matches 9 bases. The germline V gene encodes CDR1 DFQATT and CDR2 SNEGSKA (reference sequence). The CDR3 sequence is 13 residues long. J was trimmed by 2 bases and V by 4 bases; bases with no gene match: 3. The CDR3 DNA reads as TGCAGTGCTATGGTAGCGGGAGCCTACGAGCAGTACTTC. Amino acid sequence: CSAMVAGAYEQYF.

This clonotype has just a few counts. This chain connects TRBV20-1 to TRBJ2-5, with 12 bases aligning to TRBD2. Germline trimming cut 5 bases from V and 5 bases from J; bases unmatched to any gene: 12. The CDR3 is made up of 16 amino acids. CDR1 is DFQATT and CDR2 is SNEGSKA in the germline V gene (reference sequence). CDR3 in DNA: TGCAGTGCTGTACGACTAGCGGGAGATAGATCGGAGACCCAGTACTTC. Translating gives CSAVRLAGDRSETQYF.

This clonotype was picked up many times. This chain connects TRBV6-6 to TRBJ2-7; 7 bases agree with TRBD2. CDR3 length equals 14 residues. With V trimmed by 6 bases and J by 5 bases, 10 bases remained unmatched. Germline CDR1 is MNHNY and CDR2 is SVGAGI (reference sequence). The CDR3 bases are TGTGCCAGCAGAGTTACGCAGGGAGGGCACGAGCAGTACTTC. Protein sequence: CASRVTQGGHEQYF.